This entry features one T cell receptor (beta chain) sequence. Its specific antigen is unknown. Base qualities were left out, and no much larger clone turns up one base away. The data belong to a study of shared T cell receptors in the human thymus (TCRdb year 2021). Broadly, across the study: The study investigated the way shared, self-reactive T-cell receptor alpha chains are produced in the human thymus.

Measured from the cysteine to the phenylalanine, the CDR3 is 14 residues long. The sequence is cut down to CDR3 DNA, 42 bases in frame from base 1. V is cut back by 6 bases and J by 4 bases, with 7 bases in the junction unmatched. For CDR1 and CDR2, the germline V gene (reference sequence) lists SEHNR and FQNEAQ. The protocol used for the library was the immunoSEQ multiplex PCR assay. The clones in this table, taken by TCRdb from immuneACCESS, are in-frame only. Not every clone is retained; where verified, under half of the shortfall comes from an unresolved V gene, and the cause of the rest is unknown. Recorded for this sample are under 850,000 clones; approximately 87% of them occurred a single time. The ten largest clones take up roughly 0.0097% of the sample. The same data also went into a second study, on human thymus T cells. As that second paper reports: Immunologically healthy infants undergoing open corrective cardiac surgery for congenital heart defects in Finland were used as donors. The thymus tissue came from surgical resects taken out during corrective cardiac surgery. Biased V and J gene segment usage appeared to be present in both thymic and peripheral blood repertoires. Highly overlapping thymic TCR repertoires among unrelated individuals were reported in the related research. The study characterized TCR alpha and beta repertoires from under ten infant thymus samples and a few related peripheral blood samples. Donor ages ranging from roughly 6 to 244 days were recorded, and 5 to 7 male and a couple of female infants were included in the cohort. After being mechanically released from the tissue, thymocytes were kept at -70 degrees C in pellets of about 8.5-32 million cells. A QIAsymphony instrument was used to extract genomic DNA from frozen cell pellets. TCRB and TCRAD loci were amplified from a standardized quantity of quality-controlled genomic DNA using the immunoSEQ multiplex PCR assay. The amplicons covered the V(D)J region and were long enough to include the CDR3 and to identify the V and J genes. Amplicon sequencing was performed on an Illumina platform through the commercial immunoSEQ service. Corrections for primer bias and sequencing errors followed previously described methods, while TCRAD and TCRB definitions were based on the IMGT database. Analysis of the repertoires was done with immunoSEQ Analyzer 3.0 and VDJTools and included basic statistics, V/J segment usage, diversity estimates, rarefaction and pairwise overlap. To estimate diversity, the Chao1, ChaoE, Efron-Thisted, Shannon and inverse Simpson indices were applied, and diversity was also estimated on datasets down-sampled to the smallest sample. Repertoire overlap was determined by strict matching of CDR3 nucleotide sequence, V gene and J gene, and Jaccard-based multidimensional scaling clustering was applied. On average, roughly 800,000 unique TCRB clonotypes were obtained from thymus samples, compared with approximately 80,000 from blood samples.

Sequenced input: thymocytes. The TCR originated in a boy under three years old with a congenital heart defect. Donor details come from another sample of the same person, matched by shared clones. This sequence uses TRBV7-9 and TRBJ1-1; the central 8 bases match TRBD1. The nucleotide sequence reads as follows: TGTGCCAGCAGTTCAGGGGGCGCGGGCACTGAAGCTTTCTTT. Translated, it gives CASSSGGAGTEAFF.